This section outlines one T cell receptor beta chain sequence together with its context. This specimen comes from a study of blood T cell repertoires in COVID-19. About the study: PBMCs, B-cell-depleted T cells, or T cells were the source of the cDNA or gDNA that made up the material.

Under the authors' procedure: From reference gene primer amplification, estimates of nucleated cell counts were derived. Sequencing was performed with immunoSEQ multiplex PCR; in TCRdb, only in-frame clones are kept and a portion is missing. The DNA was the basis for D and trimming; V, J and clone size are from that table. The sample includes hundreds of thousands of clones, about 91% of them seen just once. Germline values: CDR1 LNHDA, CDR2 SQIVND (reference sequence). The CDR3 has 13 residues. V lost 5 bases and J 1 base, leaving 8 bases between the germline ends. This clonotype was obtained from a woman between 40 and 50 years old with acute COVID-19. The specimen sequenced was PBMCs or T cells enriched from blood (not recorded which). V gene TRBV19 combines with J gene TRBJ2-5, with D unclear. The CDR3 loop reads CASSWQSQETQYF. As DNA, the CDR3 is TGTGCCAGTAGTTGGCAGTCCCAAGAGACCCAGTACTTC.